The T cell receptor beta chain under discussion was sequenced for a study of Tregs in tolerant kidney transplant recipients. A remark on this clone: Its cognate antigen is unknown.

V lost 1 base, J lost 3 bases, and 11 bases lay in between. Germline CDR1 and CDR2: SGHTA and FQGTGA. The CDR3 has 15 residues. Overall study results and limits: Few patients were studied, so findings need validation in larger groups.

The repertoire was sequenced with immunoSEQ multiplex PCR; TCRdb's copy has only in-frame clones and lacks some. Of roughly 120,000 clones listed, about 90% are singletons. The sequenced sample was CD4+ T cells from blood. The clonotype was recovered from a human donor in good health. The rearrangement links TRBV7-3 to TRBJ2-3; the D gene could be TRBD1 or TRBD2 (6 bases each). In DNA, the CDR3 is TGTGCCAGCAGCTTAATGGGGGGCGAGACAGATACGCAGTATTTT. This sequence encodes CASSLMGGETDTQYF. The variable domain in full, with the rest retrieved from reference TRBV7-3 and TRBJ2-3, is GAGVSQTPSNKVTEKGKYVELRCDPISGHTALYWYRQSLGQGPEFLIYFQGTGAADDSGLPNDRFFAVRPEGSVSTLKIQRTERGDSAVYLCASSLMGGETDTQYFGPGTRLTVL.